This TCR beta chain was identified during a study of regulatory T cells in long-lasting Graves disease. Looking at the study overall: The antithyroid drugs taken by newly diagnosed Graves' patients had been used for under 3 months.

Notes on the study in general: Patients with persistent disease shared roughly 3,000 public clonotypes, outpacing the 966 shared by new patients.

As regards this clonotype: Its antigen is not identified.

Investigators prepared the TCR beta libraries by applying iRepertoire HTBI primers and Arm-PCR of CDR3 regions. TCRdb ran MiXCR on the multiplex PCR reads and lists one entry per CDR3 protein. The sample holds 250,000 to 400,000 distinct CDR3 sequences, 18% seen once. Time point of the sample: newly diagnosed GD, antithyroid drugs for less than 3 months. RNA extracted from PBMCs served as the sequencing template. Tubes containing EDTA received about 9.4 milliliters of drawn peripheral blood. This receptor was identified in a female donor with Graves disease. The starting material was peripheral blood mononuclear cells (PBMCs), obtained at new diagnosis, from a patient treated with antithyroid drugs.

Here the CDR3 reads CASSNSTRSHSYNEQFF. For the CDR3, the DNA is TGTGCCAGTAGTAACTCCACCCGTAGCCACTCCTACAATGAGCAGTTCTTC. The chain has TRBV19 and TRBJ2-1; D not certain. This CDR3 is built from 17 residues. The V end lost 4 bases, the J end lost 0 bases, and 16 bases lay between the germline ends. Germline V CDR1 and CDR2: LNHDA, SQIVND (reference sequence). Complete variable domain (other parts from reference TRBV19 and TRBJ2-1): DGGITQSPKYLFRKEGQNVTLSCEQNLNHDAMYWYRQDPGQGLRLIYYSQIVNDFQKGDIAEGYSVSREKKESFPLTVTSAQKNPTAFYLCASSNSTRSHSYNEQFFGPGTRLTVL.